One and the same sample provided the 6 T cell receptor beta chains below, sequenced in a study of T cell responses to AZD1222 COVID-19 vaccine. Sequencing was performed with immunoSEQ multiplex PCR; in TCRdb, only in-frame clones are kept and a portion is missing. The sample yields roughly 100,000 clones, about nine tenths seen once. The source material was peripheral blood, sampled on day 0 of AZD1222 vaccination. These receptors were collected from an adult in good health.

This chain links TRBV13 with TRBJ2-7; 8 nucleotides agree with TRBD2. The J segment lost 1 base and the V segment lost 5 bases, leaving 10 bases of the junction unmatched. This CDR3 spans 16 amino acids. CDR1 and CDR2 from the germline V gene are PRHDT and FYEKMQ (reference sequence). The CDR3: CASSPRVSGDSYEQYF. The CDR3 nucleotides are TGTGCCAGCAGCCCCCGGGTTAGCGGGGATTCCTACGAGCAGTACTTC.

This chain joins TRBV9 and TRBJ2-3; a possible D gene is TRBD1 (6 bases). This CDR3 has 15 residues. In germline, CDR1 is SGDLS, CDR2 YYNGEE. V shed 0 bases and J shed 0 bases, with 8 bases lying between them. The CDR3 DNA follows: TGTGCCAGCAGCGTAGAGGGGGTTAGCACAGATACGCAGTATTTT. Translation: CASSVEGVSTDTQYF.

The CDR3 spells CASSPPGTFSGANVLTF. In DNA form, the CDR3 reads TGTGCCAGCTCACCTCCAGGGACCTTCTCTGGGGCCAACGTCCTGACTTTC. The gene calls are TRBV18 and TRBJ2-6, with D tentatively TRBD1 or TRBD2 (5 bases each). Germline-derived CDR1 and CDR2 are KGHSH and LQKENI. Trimming removed 3 bases at V and 0 bases at J, with 12 bases between. The CDR3 has 17 residues.

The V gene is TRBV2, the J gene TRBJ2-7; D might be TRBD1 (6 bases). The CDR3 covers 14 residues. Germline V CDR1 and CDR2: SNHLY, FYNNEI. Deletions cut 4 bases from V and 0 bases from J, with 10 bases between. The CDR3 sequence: CASSADRSSYEQYF. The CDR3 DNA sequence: TGTGCCAGCAGTGCTGACAGGAGCTCCTACGAGCAGTACTTC.

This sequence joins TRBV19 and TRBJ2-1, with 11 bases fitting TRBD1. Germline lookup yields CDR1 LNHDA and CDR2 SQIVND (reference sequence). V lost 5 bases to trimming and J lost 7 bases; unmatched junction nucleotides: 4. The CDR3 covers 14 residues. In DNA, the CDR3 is TGTGCCAGTAGTCCGGGACAGGGGGAAAATGAGCAGTTCTTC. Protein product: CASSPGQGENEQFF.

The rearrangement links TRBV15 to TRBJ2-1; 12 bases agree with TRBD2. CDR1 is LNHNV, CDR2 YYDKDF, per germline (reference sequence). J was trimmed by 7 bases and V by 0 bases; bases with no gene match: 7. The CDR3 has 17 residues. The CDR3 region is CATSRDGLAGGKNEQFF. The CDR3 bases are TGTGCCACCAGCAGAGATGGGCTAGCGGGAGGGAAAAATGAGCAGTTCTTC.